The T cell receptor (beta chain) described here comes from a study of blood T cell repertoires in COVID-19. Study details: Samples came from the United States, Italy and Spain, spanning acute and convalescent COVID-19. T cells, B-cell-depleted T cells, or PBMCs supplied cDNA or gDNA.

In the authors' methods: Scientists estimated how many nucleated cells there were by amplifying reference gene primers. Measured with immunoSEQ multiplex PCR; TCRdb has only the in-frame clones, and not every one. The V and J calls and clone size are taken from that table; D and trimming were inferred from the DNA. The table lists roughly 32,000 clones, about nine tenths of them singletons. This CDR3 comprises 14 residues. CDR1 and CDR2 (germline): WNHNN, SYGVQD (reference sequence). V was clipped by 2 bases and J by 7 bases, with 12 bases between them. The chain links TRBV10-1 to TRBJ2-1; tentative D call: TRBD2 (7 bases). The source material was peripheral blood. The TCR originated in a man in his sixties with active COVID-19. CDR3 sequence reads: CASSEGGALNEQFF. The CDR3 DNA follows: TGCGCCAGCAGTGAGGGGGGGGCGCTTAATGAGCAGTTCTTC.